This T cell receptor beta chain stems from a study of neoadjuvant anti-PD-1 for oral cavity cancer. Study-level information: Around day 43, patients without progression received a fourth nivolumab dose before surgery.

The ends were cut back, 7 bases at V and 5 bases at J, with 17 bases in the middle. Germline loops: CDR1 LNHDA, CDR2 SQIVND (reference sequence). The CDR3 totals 14 residues. The protocol was immunoSEQ multiplex PCR, while the TCRdb copy is restricted to in-frame clones and leaves out a portion. The data contain approximately 45,000 clones, roughly 77% of them seen just once; the ten biggest clones take up 4.5% to 5%. The time point was: after neoadjuvant nivolumab, at surgical resection. These newly diagnosed stage II-IVA oral cavity squamous cell carcinoma patients had no prior systemic or radiation treatment. The patients had HPV-negative, locally advanced oral cavity squamous cell carcinoma.

The gene calls are TRBV19 and TRBJ1-1; perhaps TRBD1 as D (5 bases). This TCR was recovered from a person between 40 and 85 years old with oral cavity squamous cell carcinoma. Sequenced material: PBMCs, taken after nivolumab (anti-PD-1) treatment. The CDR3 bases are TGTGCCAGTATACAAACAGGAGGAAGGACTGAAGCTTTCTTT. Amino acids: CASIQTGGRTEAFF.